One and the same sample provided the 4 T cell receptor beta chains below, sequenced in a study of shared clonotypes between healthy human individuals. Only in-frame clones appear in the TCRdb table, and some are missing; sequencing was by immunoSEQ multiplex PCR. The sample consists of 850,000 to 1,200,000 clones, approximately 68% of them appearing once. Material for sequencing was memory CD4+ T cells sorted from blood. Subset: CD45RA-negative fraction. The receptors stem from a man aged 18 to 30 in good health.

About this clone: Other DNA sequences in the same sample also yield this CDR3. The gene calls are TRBV19 and TRBJ1-5; no reliable D call. The CDR3 spans 13 residues. Per germline, CDR1 LNHDA and CDR2 SQIVND (reference sequence). Trimming took 4 bases from V and 4 from J, leaving 8 bases between them. The CDR3 region is CASSTAGNQPQHF. Here the CDR3 DNA reads TGTGCCAGTAGTACTGCGGGGAATCAGCCCCAGCATTTT.

This clone was seen only a few times. CDR3 region: CASSSGWGNQPQHF. In DNA, the CDR3 is TGTGCCAGCAGCTCAGGTTGGGGCAATCAGCCCCAGCATTTT. This rearrangement joins TRBV28 to TRBJ1-5; D gene uncertain. CDR1 and CDR2 (germline): MDHEN, SYDVKM. V lost 6 bases and J lost 2, with 11 bases in between. The CDR3 has 14 residues.

The gene calls are TRBV28 and TRBJ2-3; 8 bases fit TRBD2. The J segment lost 8 bases and the V segment lost 5 bases, leaving 18 bases of the junction unmatched. Germline CDR1 is MDHEN and CDR2 is SYDVKM. The CDR3 consists of 17 residues. Written as DNA, the CDR3 is TGTGCCAGCAGTCTTCCGACGGGACTAGACGCTTTTGGTACGCAGTATTTT. Translated, it gives CASSLPTGLDAFGTQYF.

J is TRBJ2-6 and V is TRBV27, with D hard to call. This CDR3 is 16 amino acids long. Germline V lookup: CDR1 MNHEY, CDR2 SMNVEV (reference sequence). V lost 8 bases and J 1 base, leaving 15 bases between the germline ends. Written as DNA, the CDR3 is TGTGCCAGCCGTTCGGCGGTGTTATCTGGGGCCAACGTCCTGACTTTC. This gives the protein CASRSAVLSGANVLTF.